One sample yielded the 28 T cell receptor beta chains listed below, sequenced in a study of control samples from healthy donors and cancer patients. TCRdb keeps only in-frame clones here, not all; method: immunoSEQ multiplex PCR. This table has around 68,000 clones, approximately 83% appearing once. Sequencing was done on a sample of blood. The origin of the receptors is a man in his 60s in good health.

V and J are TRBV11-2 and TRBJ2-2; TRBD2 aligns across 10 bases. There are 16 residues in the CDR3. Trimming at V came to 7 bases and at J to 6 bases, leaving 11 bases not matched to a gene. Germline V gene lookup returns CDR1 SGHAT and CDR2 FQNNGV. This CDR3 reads CASTPRASGSSGELFF. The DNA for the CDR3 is TGTGCCAGCACCCCGAGGGCTAGCGGGAGCTCCGGGGAGCTGTTTTTT.

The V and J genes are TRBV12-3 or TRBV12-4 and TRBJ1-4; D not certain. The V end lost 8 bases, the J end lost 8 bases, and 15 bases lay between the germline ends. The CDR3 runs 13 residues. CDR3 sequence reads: CASAPVGLEKLFF. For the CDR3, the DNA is TGTGCCAGCGCCCCGGTGGGGTTGGAAAAACTGTTTTTT.

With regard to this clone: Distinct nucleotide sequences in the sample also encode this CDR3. The CDR3 here is CASSVGGGLNEQYF. The CDR3 DNA follows: TGTGCCAGCAGCGTGGGAGGGGGCTTAAACGAGCAGTACTTC. The chain employs TRBV9 and TRBJ2-7; D possibly uses TRBD1 or TRBD2 (7 bases each). Trimming pared 2 bases from V and 5 bases from J, leaving 14 bases between. The CDR3 has 14 residues. CDR1 and CDR2 (germline): SGDLS, YYNGEE.

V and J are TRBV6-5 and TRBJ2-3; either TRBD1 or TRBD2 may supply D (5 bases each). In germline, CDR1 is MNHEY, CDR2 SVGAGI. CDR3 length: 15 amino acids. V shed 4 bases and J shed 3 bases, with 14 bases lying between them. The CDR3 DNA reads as TGTGCCAGCAGTTCACCCCTGTGGGGGACAGATACGCAGTATTTT. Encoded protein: CASSSPLWGTDTQYF.

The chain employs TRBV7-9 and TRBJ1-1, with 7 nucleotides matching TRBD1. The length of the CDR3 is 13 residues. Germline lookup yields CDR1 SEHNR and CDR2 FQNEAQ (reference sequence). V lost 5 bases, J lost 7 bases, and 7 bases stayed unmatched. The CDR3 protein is CASSAGTEYEAFF. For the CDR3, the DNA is TGTGCCAGCAGCGCCGGGACAGAGTATGAAGCTTTCTTT.

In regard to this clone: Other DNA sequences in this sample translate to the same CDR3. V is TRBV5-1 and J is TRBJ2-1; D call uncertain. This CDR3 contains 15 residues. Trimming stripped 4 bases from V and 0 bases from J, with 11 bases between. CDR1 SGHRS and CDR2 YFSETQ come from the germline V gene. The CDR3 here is CASSLDGSSYNEQFF. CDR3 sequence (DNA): TGCGCCAGCAGCCTCGATGGAAGCTCCTACAATGAGCAGTTCTTC.

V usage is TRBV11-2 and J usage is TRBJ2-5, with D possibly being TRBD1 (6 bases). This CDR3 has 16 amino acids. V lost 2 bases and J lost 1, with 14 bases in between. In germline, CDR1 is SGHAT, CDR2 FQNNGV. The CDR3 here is CASSLFGQRAQETQYF. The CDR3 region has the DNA TGTGCCAGCAGCTTATTCGGACAGAGGGCCCAAGAGACCCAGTACTTC.

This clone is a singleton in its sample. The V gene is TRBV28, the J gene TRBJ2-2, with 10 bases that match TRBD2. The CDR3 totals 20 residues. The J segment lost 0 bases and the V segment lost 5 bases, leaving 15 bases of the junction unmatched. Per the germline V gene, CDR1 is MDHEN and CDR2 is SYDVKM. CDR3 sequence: CASSPPAGGRRGANTGELFF. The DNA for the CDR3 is TGTGCCAGCAGTCCACCAGCGGGAGGGCGCCGGGGTGCGAACACCGGGGAGCTGTTTTTT.

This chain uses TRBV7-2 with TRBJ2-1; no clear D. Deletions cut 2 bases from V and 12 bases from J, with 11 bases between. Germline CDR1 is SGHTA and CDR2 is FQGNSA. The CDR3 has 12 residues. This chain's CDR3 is CASSLNGLVQFF. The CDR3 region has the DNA TGTGCCAGCAGCTTAAACGGGCTGGTGCAGTTCTTC.

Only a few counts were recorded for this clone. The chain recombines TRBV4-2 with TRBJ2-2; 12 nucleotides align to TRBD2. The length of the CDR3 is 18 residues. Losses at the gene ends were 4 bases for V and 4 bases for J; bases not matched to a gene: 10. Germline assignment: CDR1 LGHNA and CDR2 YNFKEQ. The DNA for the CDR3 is TGTGCCAGCAGCCGAGGGACTAGCGGGTATTCGACCACCGGGGAGCTGTTTTTT. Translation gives CASSRGTSGYSTTGELFF.

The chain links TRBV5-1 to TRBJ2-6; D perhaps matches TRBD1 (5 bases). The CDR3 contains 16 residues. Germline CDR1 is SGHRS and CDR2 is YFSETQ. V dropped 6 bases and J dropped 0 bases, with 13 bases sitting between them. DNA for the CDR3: TGCGCCAGCACAACAGGCAGAAGCTCTGGGGCCAACGTCCTGACTTTC. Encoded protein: CASTTGRSSGANVLTF.

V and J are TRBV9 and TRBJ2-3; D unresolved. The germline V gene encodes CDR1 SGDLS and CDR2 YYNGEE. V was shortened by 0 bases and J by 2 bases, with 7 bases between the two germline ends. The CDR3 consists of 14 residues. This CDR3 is CASSVGKVTDTQYF. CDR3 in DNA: TGTGCCAGCAGCGTAGGTAAAGTCACAGATACGCAGTATTTT.

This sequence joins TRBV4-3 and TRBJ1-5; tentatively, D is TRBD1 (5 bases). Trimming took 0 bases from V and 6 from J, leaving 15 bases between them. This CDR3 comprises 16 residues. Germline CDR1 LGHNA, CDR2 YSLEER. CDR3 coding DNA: TGCGCCAGCAGCCAAGATGGGAGAAGGGGAGGTCAGCCCCAGCATTTT. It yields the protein CASSQDGRRGGQPQHF.

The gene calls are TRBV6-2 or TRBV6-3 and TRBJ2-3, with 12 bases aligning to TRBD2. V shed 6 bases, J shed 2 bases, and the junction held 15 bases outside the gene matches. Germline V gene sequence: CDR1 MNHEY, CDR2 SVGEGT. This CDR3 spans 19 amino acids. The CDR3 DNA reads TGTGCCAGCAGCCCTCCGTACCTAGCGGGAGGGCCCTACACAGATACGCAGTATTTT. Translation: CASSPPYLAGGPYTDTQYF.

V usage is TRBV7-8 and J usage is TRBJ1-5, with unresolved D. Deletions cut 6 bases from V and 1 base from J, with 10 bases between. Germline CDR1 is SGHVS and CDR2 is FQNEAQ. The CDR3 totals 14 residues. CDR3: CASRGGVSNQPQHF. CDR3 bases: TGTGCCAGCAGAGGAGGTGTGAGCAATCAGCCCCAGCATTTT.

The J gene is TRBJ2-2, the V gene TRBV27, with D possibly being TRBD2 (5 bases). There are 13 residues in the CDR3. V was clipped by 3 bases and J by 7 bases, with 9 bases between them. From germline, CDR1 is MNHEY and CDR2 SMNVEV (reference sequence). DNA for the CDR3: TGTGCCAGCAGTTTTCTCGGGAACGGGGAGCTGTTTTTT. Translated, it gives CASSFLGNGELFF.

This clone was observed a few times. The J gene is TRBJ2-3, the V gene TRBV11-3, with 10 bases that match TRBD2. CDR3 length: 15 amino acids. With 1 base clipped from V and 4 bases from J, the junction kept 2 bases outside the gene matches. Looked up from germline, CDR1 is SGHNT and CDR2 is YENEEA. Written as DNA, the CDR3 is TGTGCCAGCAGCTTAGGGGGACTAGCGCCAGATACGCAGTATTTT. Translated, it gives CASSLGGLAPDTQYF.

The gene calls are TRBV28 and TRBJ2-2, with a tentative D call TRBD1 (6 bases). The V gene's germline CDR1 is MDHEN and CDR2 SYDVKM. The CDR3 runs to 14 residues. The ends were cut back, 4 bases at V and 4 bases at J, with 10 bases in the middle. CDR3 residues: CASSWGRSTGELFF. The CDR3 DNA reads TGTGCCAGCAGTTGGGGGCGGAGCACCGGGGAGCTGTTTTTT. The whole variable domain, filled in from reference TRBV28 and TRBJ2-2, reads DVKVTQSSRYLVKRTGEKVFLECVQDMDHENMFWYRQDPGLGLRLIYFSYDVKMKEKGDIPEGYSVSREKKERFSLILESASTNQTSMYLCASSWGRSTGELFFGEGSRLTVL.

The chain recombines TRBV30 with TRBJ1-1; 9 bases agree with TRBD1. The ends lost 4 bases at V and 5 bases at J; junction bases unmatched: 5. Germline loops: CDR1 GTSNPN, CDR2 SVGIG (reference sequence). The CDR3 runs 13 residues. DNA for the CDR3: TGTGCCTGGACTGGACAGGGGTATACTGAAGCTTTCTTT. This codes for CAWTGQGYTEAFF.

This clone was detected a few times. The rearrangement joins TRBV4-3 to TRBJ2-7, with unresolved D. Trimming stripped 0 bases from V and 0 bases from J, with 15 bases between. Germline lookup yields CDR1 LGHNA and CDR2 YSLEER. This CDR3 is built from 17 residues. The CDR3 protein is CASSQDASKSSSYEQYF. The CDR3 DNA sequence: TGCGCCAGCAGCCAAGATGCGTCGAAATCGAGCTCCTACGAGCAGTACTTC.

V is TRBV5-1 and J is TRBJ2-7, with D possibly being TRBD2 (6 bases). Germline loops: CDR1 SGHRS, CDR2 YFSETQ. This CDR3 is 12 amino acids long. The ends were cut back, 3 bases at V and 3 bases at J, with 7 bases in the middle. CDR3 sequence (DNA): TGCGCCAGCAGCTCCGGGGGCTACGAGCAGTACTTC. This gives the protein CASSSGGYEQYF.

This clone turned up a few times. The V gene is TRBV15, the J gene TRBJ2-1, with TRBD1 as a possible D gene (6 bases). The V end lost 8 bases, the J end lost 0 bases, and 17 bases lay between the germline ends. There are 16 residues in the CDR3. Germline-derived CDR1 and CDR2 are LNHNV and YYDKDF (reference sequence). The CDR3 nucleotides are TGTGCCACCGAGAACAGGGTCTGGAGCTCCTACAATGAGCAGTTCTTC. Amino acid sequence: CATENRVWSSYNEQFF.

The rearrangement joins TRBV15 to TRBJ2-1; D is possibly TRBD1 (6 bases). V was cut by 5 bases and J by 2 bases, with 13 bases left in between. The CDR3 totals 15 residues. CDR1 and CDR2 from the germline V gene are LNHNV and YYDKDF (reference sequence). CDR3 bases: TGTGCCACCAGCGAACGACAGGCAACCTACAATGAGCAGTTCTTC. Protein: CATSERQATYNEQFF.

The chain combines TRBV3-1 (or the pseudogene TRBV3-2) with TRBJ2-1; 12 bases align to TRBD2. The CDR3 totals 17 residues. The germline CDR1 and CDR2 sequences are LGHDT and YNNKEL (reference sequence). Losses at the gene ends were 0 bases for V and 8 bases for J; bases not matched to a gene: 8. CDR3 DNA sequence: TGTGCCAGCAGCCAAGATATTGCGGCTAGCGGGGGGGATGAGCAGTTCTTC. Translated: CASSQDIAASGGDEQFF.

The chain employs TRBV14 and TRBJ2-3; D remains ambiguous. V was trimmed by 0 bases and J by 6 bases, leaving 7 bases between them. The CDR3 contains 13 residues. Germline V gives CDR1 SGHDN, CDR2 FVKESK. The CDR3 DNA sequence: TGTGCCAGCAGCCAAGATTTAATGGATACGCAGTATTTT. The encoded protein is CASSQDLMDTQYF.

CDR3 amino acids: CASSVVGLSSYEQYF. DNA of the CDR3: TGTGCCAGCAGTGTAGTTGGGTTAAGCTCCTACGAGCAGTACTTC. V is TRBV2 and J is TRBJ2-7; no clear D. Germline V gives CDR1 SNHLY, CDR2 FYNNEI. The CDR3 has 15 residues. V was pared by 4 bases and J by 0 bases, with 13 bases between.

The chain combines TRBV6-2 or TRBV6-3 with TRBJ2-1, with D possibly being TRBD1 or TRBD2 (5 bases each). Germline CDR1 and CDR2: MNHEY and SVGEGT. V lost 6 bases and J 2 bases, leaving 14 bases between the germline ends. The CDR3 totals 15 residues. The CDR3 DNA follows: TGTGCCAGCAGCCAGACAGAGGGTCCCTACAATGAGCAGTTCTTC. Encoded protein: CASSQTEGPYNEQFF.

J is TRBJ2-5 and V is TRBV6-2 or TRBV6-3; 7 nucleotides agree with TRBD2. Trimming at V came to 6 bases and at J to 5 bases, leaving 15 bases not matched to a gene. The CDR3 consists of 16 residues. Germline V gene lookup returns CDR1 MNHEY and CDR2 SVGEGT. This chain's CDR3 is CASSPGVAGSLETQYF. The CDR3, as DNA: TGTGCCAGCAGCCCCGGGGTAGCGGGTTCCCTTGAGACCCAGTACTTC.